What follows are 30 T cell receptor beta chains derived from one specimen sequenced in a study of CD8 T cells in ankylosing spondylitis. A single record per CDR3 protein comes from TCRdb applying MiXCR to the 5' RACE reads. This sample has roughly 190,000 distinct CDR3 sequences, with roughly 12% found just once. Sequenced: blood, either unsorted or a sorted T cell fraction (not recorded which). These receptors all stem from a male donor with ankylosing spondylitis or in good health (not recorded which).

The chain has TRBV4-1 and TRBJ2-5; a weak D match, TRBD2 (5 bases). The length of the CDR3 is 15 residues. Trimming removed 4 bases at V and 5 bases at J, with 17 bases between. CDR1 is MGHRA and CDR2 is YSYEKL in the germline V gene. The DNA for the CDR3 is TGCGCCAGCAGCCCCTTGGACGCTCCGGGGGAGACCCAGTACTTC. The encoded protein is CASSPLDAPGETQYF.

This clonotype was picked up a small number of times. The genes are TRBV5-5 and TRBJ1-6; D uncertain. CDR3 length equals 15 residues. CDR1 and CDR2 (germline): SGHKS, YYEKEE (reference sequence). The germline V and J ends were trimmed by 3 bases and 8 bases, with 15 bases remaining between them. CDR3 protein: CASSSRWREDSPLHF. The CDR3 DNA follows: TGTGCCAGCAGCTCAAGGTGGAGGGAAGATTCACCCCTCCACTTT.

The chain recombines TRBV5-6 with TRBJ2-3; possible D gene TRBD2, 5 bases. The CDR3 is 13 amino acids. Trimming left V 0 bases short and J 10 bases short, with 12 bases between. CDR1 is SGHDT, CDR2 YYEEEE, per germline. CDR3 residues: CASSLAGGGAQYF. DNA of the CDR3: TGTGCCAGCAGCTTGGCTGGAGGAGGCGCGCAGTATTTT.

This clonotype was seen more than once but under ten times. This chain joins TRBV11-3 and TRBJ1-1; no clear D gene. Trimming shortened V by 5 bases and J by 1 base, and 11 bases separated the two germline ends. Germline-derived CDR1 and CDR2 are SGHNT and YENEEA. The CDR3 length is 14 residues. The CDR3 protein is CASSPEAANTEAFF. Here the CDR3 DNA reads TGTGCCAGCAGCCCCGAGGCAGCGAACACTGAAGCTTTCTTT.

This clonotype has just a few counts. The chain joins TRBV7-6 to TRBJ2-3, with TRBD1 matching over 8 bases. This CDR3 region has 15 residues. With V trimmed by 4 bases and J by 1 base, 4 bases remained unmatched. Germline loops: CDR1 SGHVS, CDR2 FNYEAQ. This CDR3 reads CASSYPGQGTDTQYF. CDR3 bases: TGTGCCAGCAGCTACCCGGGACAGGGCACAGATACGCAGTATTTT. The full variable domain, its missing parts supplied by reference TRBV7-6 and TRBJ2-3, is GAGVSQSPRYKVTKRGQDVALRCDPISGHVSLYWYRQALGQGPEFLTYFNYEAQQDKSGLPNDRFSAERPEGSISTLTIQRTEQRDSAMYRCASSYPGQGTDTQYFGPGTRLTVL.

This clonotype was seen a handful of times. V is TRBV14 and J is TRBJ2-1, with 10 bases that match TRBD2. The CDR3 runs to 16 residues. Germline lookup yields CDR1 SGHDN and CDR2 FVKESK. Trimming took 2 bases from V and 5 from J; bases not matched to a gene: 6. In DNA, the CDR3 is TGTGCCAGCAGCCAACCCCTAGCGGGGGCCGACAATGAGCAGTTCTTC. Protein: CASSQPLAGADNEQFF. Filled out from reference TRBV14 and TRBJ2-1, the complete variable domain reads EAGVTQFPSHSVIEKGQTVTLRCDPISGHDNLYWYRRVMGKEIKFLLHFVKESKQDESGMPNNRFLAERTGGTYSTLKVQPAELEDSGVYFCASSQPLAGADNEQFFGPGTRLTVL.

The sample holds many counts of this clonotype. CDR3 region: CASSLGTSSYEQYF. CDR3 bases: TGTGCCAGCAGTTTAGGGACTAGCTCCTACGAGCAGTACTTC. This rearrangement joins TRBV27 to TRBJ2-7; the match to TRBD2 covers 8 bases. The V segment lost 2 bases and the J segment 0 bases; nucleotides outside the gene matches: 0. CDR1 is MNHEY and CDR2 is SMNVEV in the germline V gene (reference sequence). The CDR3 runs to 14 residues.

For the CDR3, the DNA is TGTGCCAGCAGTTACTCGGGTGCGGGAGGGTACAATGAGCAGTTCTTC. Its protein is CASSYSGAGGYNEQFF. V gene TRBV6-5 combines with J gene TRBJ2-1; 9 nucleotides agree with TRBD2. V was pared by 0 bases and J by 4 bases, with 4 bases of the junction left unmatched. The V gene's germline CDR1 is MNHEY and CDR2 SVGAGI. The CDR3 loop spans 16 amino acids.

This clonotype was picked up many times. The V gene is TRBV3-1, the J gene TRBJ2-7; D is undetermined. Between the trimmed V and J ends, which lost 3 bases and 2 bases, there was a span of 5 bases. The germline V gene encodes CDR1 LGHDT and CDR2 YNNKEL (reference sequence). The CDR3 runs to 12 residues. The CDR3: CASSHTAYEQYF. CDR3 DNA sequence: TGTGCCAGCAGCCATACGGCCTACGAGCAGTACTTC.

This clonotype was seen ten or more times. The chain has TRBV12-3 or TRBV12-4 and TRBJ2-5; D ambiguous. V shed 11 bases and J shed 0 bases, with 13 bases lying between them. The CDR3 extends over 13 amino acids. CDR3 bases: TGTGCCCTTTGGGCACGCCACCAAGAGACCCAGTACTTC. Amino acids: CALWARHQETQYF.

CDR3 nucleotides: TGTGCCAGCCGGGGTCGGACTAGCGCTTACAATGAGCAGTTCTTC. Amino acids: CASRGRTSAYNEQFF. J is TRBJ2-1 and V is TRBV6-1; 9 bases agree with TRBD2. This CDR3 is 15 amino acids long. Germline CDR1 MNHNS, CDR2 SASEGT. The J segment lost 4 bases and the V segment lost 8 bases, leaving 9 bases of the junction unmatched.

The chain carries TRBV12-3 or TRBV12-4 and TRBJ1-1, with 10 bases aligning to TRBD1. This CDR3 comprises 15 residues. Unmatched junction bases numbered 8, after V lost 5 bases and J lost 5 bases. In DNA, the CDR3 is TGTGCCAGCAGTCGGACAGGGGGGTCGTGGACTGAAGCTTTCTTT. Protein sequence: CASSRTGGSWTEAFF.

This clonotype was detected only a few times. This chain uses TRBV7-9 with TRBJ2-7, with TRBD2 identical over 9 bases. Looked up from germline, CDR1 is SEHNR and CDR2 is FQNEAQ (reference sequence). The J segment lost 3 bases and the V segment lost 7 bases, leaving 10 bases of the junction unmatched. The CDR3 sequence is 15 residues long. This CDR3 reads CASTPRVTSGYEQYF. DNA for the CDR3: TGTGCCAGCACCCCTCGGGTGACTAGCGGCTACGAGCAGTACTTC.

Here the CDR3 DNA reads TGTGCCATCGGGACGTACTCTGGAAACACCATATATTTT. Translation gives CAIGTYSGNTIYF. The chain joins TRBV10-3 to TRBJ1-3, with D perhaps matching TRBD1 (5 bases). This CDR3 comprises 13 residues. The germline V gene has CDR1 ENHRY and CDR2 SYGVKD. Trimming cost V 8 bases and J 0 bases, with 8 bases left between them.

This clonotype was recorded at least ten times. J is TRBJ2-2 and V is TRBV12-3 or TRBV12-4; TRBD1 might be the D (6 bases). This CDR3 has 12 amino acids. Trimming took 6 bases from V and 11 from J, leaving 13 bases between them. In DNA form, the CDR3 reads TGTGCCAGCAGACCCACAGGGTTCGAGCTGTTTTTT. This codes for CASRPTGFELFF.

This clonotype was seen a handful of times. V is TRBV20-1 and J is TRBJ2-3; D is perhaps TRBD2 (6 bases). Germline V CDR1 and CDR2: DFQATT, SNEGSKA (reference sequence). This CDR3 is built from 16 residues. With 3 bases removed from V and 5 bases from J, the gap between germline ends came to 21 bases. As DNA, the CDR3 is TGCAGTGCTAGTTCTCCCAGCGGGCCGACGGGAGATACGCAGTATTTT. Translating it yields CSASSPSGPTGDTQYF.

This sequence joins TRBV7-2 and TRBJ2-7; unclear D gene. The V end was cut by 1 base, the J end by 2 bases, with 9 bases between. From germline, CDR1 is SGHTA and CDR2 FQGNSA. The CDR3 consists of 14 residues. The CDR3 reads CASSLEHGPYEQYF. Here the CDR3 DNA reads TGTGCCAGCAGCTTAGAGCACGGTCCCTACGAGCAGTACTTC. The full variable domain, its missing parts supplied by reference TRBV7-2 and TRBJ2-7, is GAGVSQSPSNKVTEKGKDVELRCDPISGHTALYWYRQSLGQGLEFLIYFQGNSAPDKSGLPSDRFSAERTGGSVSTLTIQRTQQEDSAVYLCASSLEHGPYEQYFGPGTRLTVT.

The chain links TRBV6-5 to TRBJ2-5, with 13 bases lining up with TRBD2. With 4 bases clipped from V and 5 bases from J, the junction kept 7 bases outside the gene matches. CDR1 MNHEY and CDR2 SVGAGI come from the germline V gene. This CDR3 spans 16 amino acids. The CDR3 region is CASSLTSGGPRETQYF. CDR3 in DNA: TGTGCCAGCAGTTTGACTAGCGGGGGGCCAAGGGAGACCCAGTACTTC.

This clonotype was detected only a few times. The chain has TRBV19 and TRBJ2-4; 8 positions agree with TRBD1. The CDR3 extends over 12 amino acids. V dropped 10 bases and J dropped 5; count of bases not matched to a gene: 4. The germline gives CDR1 LNHDA, CDR2 SQIVND (reference sequence). The CDR3, as DNA: TGTGCCACCGGACAGGGTCAAAACATTCAGTACTTC. It translates to CATGQGQNIQYF.

This clonotype showed up many times. The rearrangement joins TRBV25-1 to TRBJ1-5, with D hard to call. CDR1 and CDR2 (germline): MGHDK, SYGVNS. The CDR3 is 14 residues long. V was pared by 1 base and J by 4 bases, with 8 bases between. CDR3 coding DNA: TGTGCCAGCAGTGAATTTTCTGCGAATCAGCCCCAGCATTTT. Residues: CASSEFSANQPQHF.

The J gene is TRBJ1-3, the V gene TRBV9; 7 positions match TRBD1. V dropped 5 bases and J dropped 1; count of bases not matched to a gene: 3. This CDR3 is built from 14 residues. CDR1 SGDLS and CDR2 YYNGEE come from the germline V gene. The CDR3 DNA is TGTGCCAGCAGTGAGACAGGGTCTGGAAACACCATATATTTT. Translated, it gives CASSETGSGNTIYF.

This clonotype was counted many times. The chain is built from TRBV5-8 and TRBJ1-1; the D is unclear. Per the germline V gene, CDR1 is SGHTS and CDR2 is YDEGEE. This CDR3 spans 13 amino acids. Trimming left V 5 bases short and J 4 bases short, with 12 bases between. This CDR3 reads CASSSPGPTEAFF. CDR3 DNA sequence: TGTGCCAGCAGTTCACCGGGCCCCACTGAAGCTTTCTTT.

This clonotype showed up just a few times. The chain employs TRBV12-3 or TRBV12-4 and TRBJ1-4; D is ambiguous. CDR3 length: 15 residues. The ends were cut back, 2 bases at V and 3 bases at J, with 10 bases in the middle. The CDR3 loop reads CASSLSGGSNEKLFF. The CDR3 coding sequence is TGTGCCAGCAGTTTATCGGGAGGATCTAATGAAAAACTGTTTTTT.

The chain is built from TRBV7-9 and TRBJ2-7; D tentatively fits TRBD1 or TRBD2 (6 bases each). The V gene's germline CDR1 is SEHNR and CDR2 FQNEAQ (reference sequence). Trimming removed 5 bases at V and 2 bases at J, with 16 bases between. The CDR3 totals 15 residues. CDR3 sequence (DNA): TGTGCCAGCAGCCCTAGGGCGGGACAAACCTACGAGCAGTACTTC. Translation gives CASSPRAGQTYEQYF.

The J gene is TRBJ2-3, the V gene TRBV4-2; a possible D gene is TRBD2 (5 bases). Trimming took 1 base from V and 5 from J, leaving 10 bases between them. Germline CDR1 and CDR2: LGHNA and YNFKEQ. This CDR3 is 14 amino acids long. CDR3 amino acids: CASSQAGLEDTQYF. CDR3 DNA sequence: TGTGCCAGCAGCCAAGCGGGGTTGGAAGATACGCAGTATTTT.

In its sample, this clonotype was seen a few times. The chain has TRBV5-1 and TRBJ1-2; no reliable D call. The V end was cut by 2 bases, the J end by 5 bases, with 10 bases between. The CDR3 covers 13 residues. From germline, CDR1 is SGHRS and CDR2 YFSETQ. CDR3 coding DNA: TGCGCCAGCAGCTTTTCCCACGGGTATGGCTACACCTTC. It codes for CASSFSHGYGYTF.

This clonotype was seen only a few times. V is TRBV4-1 and J is TRBJ1-1; possible D gene TRBD1, 5 bases. V was pared by 1 base and J by 5 bases, with 17 bases between. This CDR3 contains 16 residues. Germline V gene lookup returns CDR1 MGHRA and CDR2 YSYEKL. The CDR3 DNA sequence: TGCGCCAGCAGCCAAGCTATTGGGGGTTCGGGGACTGAAGCTTTCTTT. The encoded protein is CASSQAIGGSGTEAFF.

Many counts were recorded for this clonotype. This rearrangement joins TRBV5-1 to TRBJ1-1, with TRBD1 matching 8 bases. The CDR3 is 14 amino acids. V lost 5 bases, J lost 6 bases, and 9 bases stayed unmatched. Germline values: CDR1 SGHRS, CDR2 YFSETQ. The CDR3 coding sequence is TGCGCCAGCAGTTTTACAGGACAGGGTCCTGAAGCTTTCTTT. It specifies CASSFTGQGPEAFF.

This clonotype was detected once. V and J are TRBV10-3 and TRBJ2-3; TRBD2 might be the D (5 bases). The V gene lost 0 bases and the J gene lost 2 bases, with 15 bases spanning the gap. Germline values: CDR1 ENHRY, CDR2 SYGVKD. The CDR3 extends over 17 amino acids. CDR3 sequence (DNA): TGTGCCATCAGTGAGTCGAGGTTAGCGAGACCCACAGATACGCAGTATTTT. This translates into CAISESRLARPTDTQYF.

This sequence joins TRBV11-2 and TRBJ2-3; D possibly uses TRBD1 or TRBD2 (5 bases each). This CDR3 comprises 17 residues. V was clipped by 0 bases and J by 2 bases, with 15 bases between them. Germline lookup yields CDR1 SGHAT and CDR2 FQNNGV. The CDR3 loop reads CASSLDPGTDFTDTQYF. CDR3 in DNA: TGTGCCAGCAGCTTAGACCCCGGGACGGACTTCACAGATACGCAGTATTTT.